This TCR beta chain came from a study of read filtering for tumor transcriptome and immune sequencing. On the study more broadly: Mean patient age was roughly 66 years, range about 45 to 85; 17 male, 14 female.

General observations from the study: IR-seq and RNA-seq agreed better without single-read clonotypes. Sorted CD138-negative bone marrow cells were not purified T cells.

There are many counts of this clonotype. Its cognate antigen is unknown. This library used roughly 400 ng RNA and molecular barcoded adaptors spanning alpha/delta and beta/gamma chains. Via MiXCR, TCRdb re-called the reads, giving one row per CDR3 protein. The sample lists around 26,000 distinct CDR3 sequences, over 13% seen once, with about 48% in the top ten. Germline V lookup: CDR1 LNHNV, CDR2 YYDKDF (reference sequence). The CDR3 totals 17 residues. The V and J ends lost 3 bases and 8 bases, in that order; junction bases with no gene match: 15. At the time of active disease, bone marrow was collected from every patient.

This receptor was identified in a donor aged 40 or older with multiple myeloma. This chain connects TRBV15 to TRBJ1-4; TRBD1 agrees at 7 bases. The material sequenced was a population of CD138-negative cells sorted from bone marrow. The CDR3 nucleotides are TGTGCCACCAGCAGCCGCGCCCGACAGGGACGGGAAGAAAAACTGTTTTTT. Protein sequence: CATSSRARQGREEKLFF.